This T cell receptor (beta chain) was recorded in a study of cytomegalovirus exposure and HLA in healthy donors. Germline CDR1 is MNHEY and CDR2 is SVGAGI. V lost 6 bases, J lost 4 bases, and 13 bases lay in between. CDR3 length: 13 residues. Use of 60 Vbeta and 13 Jbeta primers characterized the PCR. Produced via immunoSEQ multiplex PCR; TCRdb's table is partial and in-frame only. The sample consists of tens of thousands of clones, 60% to 80% of them appearing once. The sequenced material came from PBMCs. This receptor was identified in a man aged 30 to 45 in good health and CMV-seronegative. The chain joins TRBV6-5 to TRBJ2-7; a possible D gene is TRBD1 (6 bases). CDR3: CASSKDRFYEQYF. CDR3 coding DNA: TGTGCCAGCAGCAAAGACAGGTTTTACGAGCAGTACTTC.